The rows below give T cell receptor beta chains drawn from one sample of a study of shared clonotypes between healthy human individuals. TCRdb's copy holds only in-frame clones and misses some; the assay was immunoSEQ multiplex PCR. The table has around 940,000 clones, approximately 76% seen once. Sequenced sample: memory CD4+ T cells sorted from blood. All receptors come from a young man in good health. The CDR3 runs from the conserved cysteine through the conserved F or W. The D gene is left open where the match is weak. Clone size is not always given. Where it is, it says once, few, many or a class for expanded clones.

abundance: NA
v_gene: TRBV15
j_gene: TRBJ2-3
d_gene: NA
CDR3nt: TGTGCCACCAGCAGACCCACGGTCAGGGGAGATACGCAGTATTTT
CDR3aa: CATSRPTVRGDTQYF

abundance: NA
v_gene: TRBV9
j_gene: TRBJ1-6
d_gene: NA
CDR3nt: TGTGCCAGCAGCGTAGGGGGGACCTCCAATTCACCCCTCCACTTT
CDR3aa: CASSVGGTSNSPLHF

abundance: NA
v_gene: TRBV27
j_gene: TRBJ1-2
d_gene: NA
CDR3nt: TGTGCCAGCAGGGGACCGGGGGTCTATGGCTACACCTTC
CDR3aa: CASRGPGVYGYTF

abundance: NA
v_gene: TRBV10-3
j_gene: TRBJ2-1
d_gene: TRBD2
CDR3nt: TGTGCCATCAAGGCGGGACTAGCCTACAATGAGCAGTTCTTC
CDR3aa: CAIKAGLAYNEQFF

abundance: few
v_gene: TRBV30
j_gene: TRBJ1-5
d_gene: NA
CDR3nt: TGTGCCTGGAGTGAGGGGTCGGATCAGCCCCAGCATTTT
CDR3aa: CAWSEGSDQPQHF

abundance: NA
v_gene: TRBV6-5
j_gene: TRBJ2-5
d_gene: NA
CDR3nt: TGTGCCAGCGCCAGGAGAAGAGGAGAGACCCAGTACTTC
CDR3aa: CASARRRGETQYF

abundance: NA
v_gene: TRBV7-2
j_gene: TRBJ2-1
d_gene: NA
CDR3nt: TGTGCCAGCAGCTTAGGGGGCAGGGGTTACAATGAGCAGTTCTTC
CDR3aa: CASSLGGRGYNEQFF

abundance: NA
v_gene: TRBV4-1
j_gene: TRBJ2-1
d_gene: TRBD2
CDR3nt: TGCGCCAGCAGCCAAGTAATCGTGGGACTAGCGGGGGGTGACAATGAGCAGTTCTTC
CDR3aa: CASSQVIVGLAGGDNEQFF

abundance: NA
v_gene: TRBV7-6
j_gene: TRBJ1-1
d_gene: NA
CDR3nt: TGTGCCAGCAGACTGCAGGAGAACACTGAAGCTTTCTTT
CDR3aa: CASRLQENTEAFF

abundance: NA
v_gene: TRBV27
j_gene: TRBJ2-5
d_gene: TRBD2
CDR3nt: TGTGCCAGCAGGACTAGCAAACAAGAGACCCAGTACTTC
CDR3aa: CASRTSKQETQYF

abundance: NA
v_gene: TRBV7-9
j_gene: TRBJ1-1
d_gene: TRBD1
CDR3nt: TGTGCCAGCAGCTTAACCGCCGGACAGGGGGAAGCTTTCTTT
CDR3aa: CASSLTAGQGEAFF

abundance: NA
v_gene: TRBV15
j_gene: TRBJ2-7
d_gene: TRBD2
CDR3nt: TGTGCCACCAGCAGGGATAGACTAGCGGGAGGCTACGAGCAGTACTTC
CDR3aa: CATSRDRLAGGYEQYF

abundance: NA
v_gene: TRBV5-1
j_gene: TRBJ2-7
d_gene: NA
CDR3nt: TGCGCCAGCAGCTTGAGGGGGACCGCCTACGGGGAGCAGTACTTC
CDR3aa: CASSLRGTAYGEQYF

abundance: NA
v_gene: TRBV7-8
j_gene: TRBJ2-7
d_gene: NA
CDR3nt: TGTGCCAGCAGCTTAAGCGGCGGGGTCTACTACGAGCAGTACTTC
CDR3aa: CASSLSGGVYYEQYF

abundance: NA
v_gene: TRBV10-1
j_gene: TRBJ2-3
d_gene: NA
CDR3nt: TGCGCCAGCAGCGGAGGGGGGGCAGATACGCAGTATTTT
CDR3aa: CASSGGGADTQYF

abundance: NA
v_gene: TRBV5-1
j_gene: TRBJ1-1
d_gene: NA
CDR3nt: TGCGCCAGCAGCTTGGAAGGCAGGGCCAACCGAGAAGCTTTCTTT
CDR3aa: CASSLEGRANREAFF

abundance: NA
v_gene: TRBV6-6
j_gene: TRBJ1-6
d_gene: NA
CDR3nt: TGTGCCAGCACCTTTGGGATGGGTTCACCCCTCCACTTT
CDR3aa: CASTFGMGSPLHF

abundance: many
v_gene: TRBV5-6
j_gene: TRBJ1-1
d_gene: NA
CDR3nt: TGTGCCAGCAGCTCGACAGAGTACACTGAAGCTTTCTTT
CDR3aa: CASSSTEYTEAFF

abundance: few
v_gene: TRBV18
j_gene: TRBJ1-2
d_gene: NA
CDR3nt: TGTGCCAGCTCACCAAAGGACCGTCTTCTTGAGGGCTACACCTTC
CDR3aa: CASSPKDRLLEGYTF

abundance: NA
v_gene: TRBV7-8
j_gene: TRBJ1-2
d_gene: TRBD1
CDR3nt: TGTGCCAGCAGCTTAGGGGGACAGGGCGGCTATGGCTACACCTTC
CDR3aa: CASSLGGQGGYGYTF

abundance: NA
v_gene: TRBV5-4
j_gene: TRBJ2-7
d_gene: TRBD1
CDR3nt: TGTGCCAGCAGTCCGTCAGGACAGGGATTCTACGAGCAGTACTTC
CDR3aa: CASSPSGQGFYEQYF

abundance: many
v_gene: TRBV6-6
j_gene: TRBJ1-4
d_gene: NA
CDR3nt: TGTGCCAGCAGTTACTCAGCAGGCCTCAATGAAAAACTGTTTTTT
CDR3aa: CASSYSAGLNEKLFF

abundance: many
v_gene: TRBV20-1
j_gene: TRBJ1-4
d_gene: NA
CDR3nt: TGCAGTGCCCTAAATGAAAAACTGTTTTTT
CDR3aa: CSALNEKLFF

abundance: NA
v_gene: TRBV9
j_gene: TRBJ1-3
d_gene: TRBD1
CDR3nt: TGTGCCAGCAGCACAGGGGGGACAGGGGGCTTAGGTTTGCTGAACACCATATATTTT
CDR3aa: CASSTGGTGGLGLLNTIYF

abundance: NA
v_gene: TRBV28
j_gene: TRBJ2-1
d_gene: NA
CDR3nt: TGTGCAGCAAAAACGGGGGATGAGCAGTTCTTC
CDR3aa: CAAKTGDEQFF

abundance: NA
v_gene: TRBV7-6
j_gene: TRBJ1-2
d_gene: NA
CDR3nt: TGTGCCAGCAGCCCCCTTCGGGGGGCGCATGGCTACACCTTC
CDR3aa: CASSPLRGAHGYTF

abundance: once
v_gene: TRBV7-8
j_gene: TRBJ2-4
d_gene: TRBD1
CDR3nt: TGTGCCAGCAGCTCCCAGGGACAGGGGGCCAAAAACATTCAGTACTTC
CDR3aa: CASSSQGQGAKNIQYF

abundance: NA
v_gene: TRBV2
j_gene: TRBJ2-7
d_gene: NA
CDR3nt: TGTGCCAGCAGTGATGGGCAGGCTCGCTCGTCCTACGAGCAGTACTTC
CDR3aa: CASSDGQARSSYEQYF

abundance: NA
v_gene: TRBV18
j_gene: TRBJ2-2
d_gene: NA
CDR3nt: TGTGCCAGCTCAGTGTCGGGAGAGGGCCGGGAGCTGTTTTTT
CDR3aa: CASSVSGEGRELFF

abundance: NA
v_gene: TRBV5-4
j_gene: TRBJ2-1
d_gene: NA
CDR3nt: TGTGCCAGCAGGGAGGGGTTCAATGAGCAGTTCTTC
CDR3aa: CASREGFNEQFF

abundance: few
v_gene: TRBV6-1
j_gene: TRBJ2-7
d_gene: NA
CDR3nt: TGTGCCAGCAGTGAAGGGGGCAGGGACCACGAGCAGTACTTC
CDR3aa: CASSEGGRDHEQYF

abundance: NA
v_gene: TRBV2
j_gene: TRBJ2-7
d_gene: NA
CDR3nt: TGTGCCAGCAGTGAAGACGTCGCCTTCTACGAGCAGTACTTC
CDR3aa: CASSEDVAFYEQYF

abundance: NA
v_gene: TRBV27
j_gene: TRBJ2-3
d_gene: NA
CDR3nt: TGTGCCGCGGGGCCCCGCACAGATACGCAGTATTTT
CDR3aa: CAAGPRTDTQYF

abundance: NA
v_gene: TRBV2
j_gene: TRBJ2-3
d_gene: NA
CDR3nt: TGTGCCAGCAGTCCCCAGGGATTCACAGATACGCAGTATTTT
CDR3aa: CASSPQGFTDTQYF

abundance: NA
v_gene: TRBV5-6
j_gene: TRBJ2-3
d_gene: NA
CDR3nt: TGTGCCAGCAGCCCCGGAATGGGGGTACCCTACACAGATACGCAGTATTTT
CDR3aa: CASSPGMGVPYTDTQYF

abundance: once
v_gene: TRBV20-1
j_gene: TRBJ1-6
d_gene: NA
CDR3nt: TGCAGTGCTACCGCAAATTCACCCCTCCACTTT
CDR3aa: CSATANSPLHF

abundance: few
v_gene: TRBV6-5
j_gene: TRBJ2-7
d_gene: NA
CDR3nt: TGTGCCAGCAGTTACTCGAAGGGGGAGGATCGGTACTTC
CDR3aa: CASSYSKGEDRYF

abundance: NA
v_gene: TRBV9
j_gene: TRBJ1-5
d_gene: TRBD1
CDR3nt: TGTGCCAGCAGCGCGACAGGGGGATTCAATCAGCCCCAGCATTTT
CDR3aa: CASSATGGFNQPQHF

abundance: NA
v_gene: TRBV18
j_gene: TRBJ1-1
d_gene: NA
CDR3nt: TGTGCCAGCTCACCCCCAAATGGGGGCAGTGAAGCTTTCTTT
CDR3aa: CASSPPNGGSEAFF

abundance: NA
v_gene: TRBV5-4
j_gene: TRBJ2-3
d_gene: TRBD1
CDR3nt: TGTGCCAGCAGTTTCACAGGGGCAAGCACAGATACGCAGTATTTT
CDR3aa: CASSFTGASTDTQYF

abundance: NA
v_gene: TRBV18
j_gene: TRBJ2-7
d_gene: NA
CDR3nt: TGTGCCAGCTCACCACCGTCAGGCCTACGCGAGCAGTACTTC
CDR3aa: CASSPPSGLREQYF

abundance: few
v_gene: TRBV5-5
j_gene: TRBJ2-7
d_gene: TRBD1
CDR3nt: TGTGCCAGCAGCAGGGGACAGGGGGGGACCTACGAGCAGTACTTC
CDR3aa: CASSRGQGGTYEQYF

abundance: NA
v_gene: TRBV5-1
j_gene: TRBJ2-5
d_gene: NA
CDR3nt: TGCGCCAGCAGCTTGGACGGCAGTAGCCAAGAGACCCAGTACTTC
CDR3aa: CASSLDGSSQETQYF

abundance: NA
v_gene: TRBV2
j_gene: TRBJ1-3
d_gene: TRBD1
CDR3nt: TGTGCCAGCACGACAGGGCGCTCTGGAAACACCATATATTTT
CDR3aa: CASTTGRSGNTIYF

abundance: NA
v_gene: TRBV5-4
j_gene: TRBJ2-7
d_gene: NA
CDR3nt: TGTGCCAGCAGCTTGAAACCAAGAGGCTACGAGCAGTACTTC
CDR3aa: CASSLKPRGYEQYF